This TCR beta chain appears in the sequencing data of a study of blood T cell repertoires in COVID-19. About the study: Samples taken during acute and convalescent COVID-19 were collected in the United States, Italy and Spain. T cells, B-cell-depleted T cells, or PBMCs provided the cDNA or gDNA that served as material.

This CDR3 region has 13 residues. Trimming shortened V by 3 bases and J by 1 base, and 6 bases separated the two germline ends. Per the germline V gene, CDR1 is SEHNR and CDR2 is FQNEAQ (reference sequence). Methods used by the authors: Amplification with reference gene primers provided the estimates of nucleated cell counts. Generated by immunoSEQ multiplex PCR, the TCRdb table keeps only in-frame clones and is missing some. Clone size and the V and J calls come from that table; the DNA yielded D and trimming. The repertoire holds over 200,000 clones, with 70% to 90% as singletons. V usage is TRBV7-9 and J usage is TRBJ2-5; D is unresolved. Specimen: peripheral blood. This receptor was obtained from a woman aged 18-29 years who had recovered from COVID-19. The DNA for the CDR3 is TGTGCCAGCAGCTTTATTCGCCAAGAGACCCAGTACTTC. Amino acid sequence: CASSFIRQETQYF.